These 25 T cell receptor beta chains share one sample of origin, sequenced in a study of cytomegalovirus exposure and HLA in healthy donors. It was with 60 Vbeta and 13 Jbeta primers that the PCR ran. Repertoires were generated with immunoSEQ multiplex PCR, while TCRdb's copy carries only in-frame clones and drops some. The data show more than 150,000 clones, with under 85% seen just once and 1.5% to 2% held by the top ten. The sequenced sample consisted of PBMCs. The receptors originated from a man aged 45 to 65 in good health and CMV-seronegative.

The gene calls are TRBV11-1 and TRBJ2-2; the match to TRBD2 covers 9 bases. The V gene's germline CDR1 is SGHAT and CDR2 FQDESV (reference sequence). V gave up 2 bases and J gave up 6 bases; unmatched junction bases: 4. The CDR3 loop spans 15 amino acids. The CDR3 sequence: CASSLWAGGPGELFF. The CDR3, as DNA: TGTGCCAGCAGCTTATGGGCGGGGGGGCCCGGGGAGCTGTTTTTT. The full variable domain, completed using reference TRBV11-1 and TRBJ2-2, is EAEVAQSPRYKITEKSQAVAFWCDPISGHATLYWYRQILGQGPELLVQFQDESVVDDSQLPKDRFSAERLKGVDSTLKIQPAELGDSAMYLCASSLWAGGPGELFFGEGSRLTVL.

This clone has only a few counts. This chain joins TRBV5-8 and TRBJ2-7; TRBD2 aligns across 15 bases. The V gene's germline CDR1 is SGHTS and CDR2 YDEGEE. There are 15 residues in the CDR3. V lost 3 bases to trimming and J lost 4 bases; unmatched junction nucleotides: 2. CDR3 sequence reads: CASSSGLAGGYEQYF. CDR3 coding DNA: TGTGCCAGCAGCTCGGGACTAGCGGGAGGTTACGAGCAGTACTTC.

This rearrangement joins TRBV28 to TRBJ2-5; a possible D gene is TRBD1 (5 bases). The better agreement between TRBJ2-7 and the DNA end casts doubt on the J call. CDR3 length: 14 amino acids. Germline V gene sequence: CDR1 MDHEN, CDR2 SYDVKM. The CDR3 DNA sequence: TGTGCCAGCAGTGTCCTCAGGGTATCCCGCGAGCAGTACTTC. Protein product: CASSVLRVSREQYF.

V and J are TRBV4-3 and TRBJ2-5; 8 positions match TRBD1. This CDR3 has 14 amino acids. CDR1 is LGHNA, CDR2 YSLEER, per germline. V gave up 1 base and J gave up 4 bases; unmatched junction bases: 2. The CDR3 nucleotides are TGCGCCAGCAGCCAAGCAGGGGGCGGAGAGACCCAGTACTTC. Its translation: CASSQAGGGETQYF.

The chain carries TRBV9 and TRBJ2-3, with 8 bases lining up with TRBD2. V trimming: 0 bases; J trimming: 2 bases; junction bases outside the gene matches: 5. The CDR3 runs to 16 residues. From germline, CDR1 is SGDLS and CDR2 YYNGEE. The CDR3 DNA follows: TGTGCCAGCAGCGTAGCTCGGCGGGGGGACACAGATACGCAGTATTTT. Protein sequence: CASSVARRGDTDTQYF.

This clone has a handful of counts. The CDR3 DNA reads TGTGCCAGCAGTCTTGACAGTTTTGGGGCTTTCTTT. Translated: CASSLDSFGAFF. The chain carries TRBV6-1 and TRBJ1-1, with D possibly being TRBD1 (5 bases). V lost 5 bases to trimming and J lost 11 bases, with 15 bases between them. Germline V gene sequence: CDR1 MNHNS, CDR2 SASEGT. The CDR3 is made up of 12 amino acids.

This chain uses TRBV25-1 with TRBJ1-5, with D uncertain. V was trimmed by 4 bases and J by 10 bases, leaving 11 bases between them. CDR3 length: 12 amino acids. Germline-derived CDR1 and CDR2 are MGHDK and SYGVNS. The DNA of the CDR3 is TGTGCCAGCAGTGTCGGTCCGTTCCCCCAGCATTTT. Its translation is CASSVGPFPQHF.

The chain links TRBV5-4 to TRBJ1-2, with TRBD1 matching over 8 bases. Germline assignment: CDR1 SGHNT and CDR2 YYREEE (reference sequence). The CDR3 is made up of 13 amino acids. The J segment lost 7 bases and the V segment lost 3 bases, leaving 5 bases of the junction unmatched. The CDR3 sequence: CASSWTGLAGYTF. The CDR3, as DNA: TGTGCCAGCAGCTGGACAGGGTTGGCTGGCTACACCTTC. The full variable domain, with the rest looked up from reference TRBV5-4 and TRBJ1-2, is ETGVTQSPTHLIKTRGQQVTLRCSSQSGHNTVSWYQQALGQGPQFIFQYYREEENGRGNFPPRFSGLQFPNYSSELNVNALELDDSALYLCASSWTGLAGYTFGSGTRLTVV.

This chain links TRBV19 with TRBJ1-1, with D possibly matching TRBD1 (6 bases). Trimming shortened V by 7 bases and J by 0 bases, and 9 bases separated the two germline ends. The CDR3 runs 13 residues. Germline values: CDR1 LNHDA, CDR2 SQIVND (reference sequence). The CDR3 here is CASKTGMNTEAFF. For the CDR3, the DNA is TGTGCCAGTAAGACAGGAATGAACACTGAAGCTTTCTTT.

This clone was picked up a small number of times. Different DNA sequences within this sample yield the same CDR3. This chain links TRBV4-1 with TRBJ1-3; no definite D call. The CDR3 length is 16 residues. Trimming took off 1 base at V and 0 bases at J, with 10 bases between the two ends. CDR1 MGHRA and CDR2 YSYEKL come from the germline V gene. Here the CDR3 reads CASSQGRGYSGNTIYF. The CDR3 DNA reads TGCGCCAGCAGCCAAGGCCGGGGTTACTCTGGAAACACCATATATTTT.

The J gene is TRBJ1-1, the V gene TRBV21-1. TRBV21-1 is a pseudogene segment. The CDR3 sequence is 15 residues long. The CDR3 nucleotides are TGTGCCAGCACCACCCACCAAGGGAGGGGAACTGAAGCTTTCTTT. Translation gives CASTTHQGRGTEAFF.

CDR3 region: CASSPGGSSYEQYF. DNA for the CDR3: TGTGCCAGCAGCCCGGGGGGTAGCTCCTACGAGCAGTACTTC. The rearrangement uses TRBV9 and TRBJ2-5, with 7 positions matching TRBD2. The DNA matches TRBJ2-7 better at its end, which makes the J call doubtful. Per the germline V gene, CDR1 is SGDLS and CDR2 is YYNGEE. CDR3 length: 14 amino acids.

V usage is TRBV30 and J usage is TRBJ2-1; D gene ambiguous. Trimming left V 4 bases short and J 0 bases short, with 4 bases between. The germline CDR1 and CDR2 sequences are GTSNPN and SVGIG (reference sequence). There are 12 residues in the CDR3. CDR3 nucleotides: TGTGCCTGGACCGGCTCCTACAATGAGCAGTTCTTC. Amino acids: CAWTGSYNEQFF.

In its sample, this clone was seen a few times. The gene calls are TRBV28 and TRBJ1-5, with D unclear. V gave up 10 bases and J gave up 8 bases, with 24 bases separating them. CDR3 length equals 15 residues. Germline V lookup: CDR1 MDHEN, CDR2 SYDVKM. CDR3 in amino acids: CATLPSPISVKPQHF. The CDR3 DNA sequence: TGTGCCACCCTACCGAGCCCAATATCTGTGAAGCCCCAGCATTTT.

V usage is TRBV11-2 and J usage is TRBJ2-3; D gene uncertain. The CDR3 is made up of 13 amino acids. Germline CDR1 and CDR2: SGHAT and FQNNGV. V lost 1 base, J lost 2 bases, and 4 bases lay in between. The CDR3 DNA reads TGTGCCAGCAGCTTAGGTCTCACAGATACGCAGTATTTT. Protein: CASSLGLTDTQYF.

This clone is a singleton in its sample. The CDR3 DNA reads as TGTGCCAGCAGCTTGGGCGCAGGGCGGGGGACAGATACGCAGTATTTT. Its protein is CASSLGAGRGTDTQYF. The V and J genes are TRBV5-4 and TRBJ2-3; 7 bases line up with TRBD2. The CDR3 totals 16 residues. CDR1 SGHNT and CDR2 YYREEE come from the germline V gene (reference sequence). V shed 0 bases, J shed 3 bases, and the junction held 7 bases outside the gene matches.

V gene TRBV4-1 combines with J gene TRBJ1-3; TRBD1 is a possible D gene (6 bases). Germline V gene data show CDR1 as MGHRA and CDR2 as YSYEKL. V lost 1 base to trimming and J lost 2 bases, with 12 bases between them. CDR3 length: 16 residues. In DNA form, the CDR3 reads TGCGCCAGCAGCCAAGTCCAGGGGCTTGCTGGAAACACCATATATTTT. Translated: CASSQVQGLAGNTIYF.

This clone was counted only a few times. CDR3 coding DNA: TGTGCCAGCTCACCACGGACAGAGAACACTGAAGCTTTCTTT. Amino acids: CASSPRTENTEAFF. The gene calls are TRBV18 and TRBJ1-1, with D tentatively TRBD1 (6 bases). The CDR3 runs to 14 residues. CDR1 and CDR2 from the germline V gene are KGHSH and LQKENI. Trimming shortened V by 1 base and J by 1 base, and 7 bases separated the two germline ends.

The genes are TRBV9 and TRBJ2-5, with TRBD2 matching 7 bases. The CDR3 covers 13 residues. V trimming: 4 bases; J trimming: 5 bases; junction bases outside the gene matches: 5. The germline V gene encodes CDR1 SGDLS and CDR2 YYNGEE. In DNA, the CDR3 is TGTGCCAGCAGCCCGGGACTATCCGAGACCCAGTACTTC. Protein sequence: CASSPGLSETQYF.

V and J are TRBV9 and TRBJ1-2; D remains unclear. The CDR3 extends over 17 amino acids. The germline V gene encodes CDR1 SGDLS and CDR2 YYNGEE. Trimming shortened V by 3 bases and J by 3 bases, and 21 bases separated the two germline ends. The CDR3 protein is CASSGEVDTGGDYGYTF. Written as DNA, the CDR3 is TGTGCCAGCAGCGGTGAGGTAGATACGGGAGGCGACTATGGCTACACCTTC.

The J gene is TRBJ2-3, the V gene TRBV4-2, with D maybe TRBD1 (6 bases). The CDR3 has 14 residues. Trimming took 4 bases from V and 3 from J, leaving 11 bases between them. The germline V gene has CDR1 LGHNA and CDR2 YNFKEQ. CDR3 nucleotide sequence: TGTGCCAGCAGCCTCCGGACAGAAACAGATACGCAGTATTTT. Encoded protein: CASSLRTETDTQYF.

This rearrangement joins TRBV7-9 to TRBJ2-1; TRBD1 might be the D (6 bases). V lost 2 bases, J lost 5 bases, and 22 bases lay in between. Germline assignment: CDR1 SEHNR and CDR2 FQNEAQ (reference sequence). The CDR3 extends over 18 amino acids. CDR3 in amino acids: CASSLRGRGVEVHNEQFF. The CDR3, as DNA: TGTGCCAGCAGCTTAAGGGGGAGAGGTGTGGAGGTCCACAATGAGCAGTTCTTC.

The V call is TRBV5-4, the J call TRBJ2-3; 15 positions match TRBD2. Trimming cost V 6 bases and J 4 bases; bases outside gene matches: 3. In germline, CDR1 is SGHNT, CDR2 YYREEE (reference sequence). The CDR3 runs 15 residues. The CDR3 is CASTRTSGGADTQYF. As DNA, the CDR3 is TGTGCCAGCACCAGGACTAGCGGGGGGGCAGATACGCAGTATTTT. The full variable domain, its missing parts supplied by reference TRBV5-4 and TRBJ2-3, is ETGVTQSPTHLIKTRGQQVTLRCSSQSGHNTVSWYQQALGQGPQFIFQYYREEENGRGNFPPRFSGLQFPNYSSELNVNALELDDSALYLCASTRTSGGADTQYFGPGTRLTVL.

The chain employs TRBV9 and TRBJ2-3; 11 bases are shared with TRBD2. Losses at the gene ends were 4 bases for V and 2 bases for J; bases not matched to a gene: 9. CDR1 and CDR2 from the germline V gene are SGDLS and YYNGEE. The CDR3 is 17 residues long. The CDR3 DNA sequence: TGTGCCAGCAGCACACTCGGGACTAGCGGAACCACAGATACGCAGTATTTT. It codes for CASSTLGTSGTTDTQYF.

The chain has TRBV7-2 and TRBJ1-1; 7 bases line up with TRBD1. The length of the CDR3 is 14 residues. Germline-derived CDR1 and CDR2 are SGHTA and FQGNSA. V shed 2 bases, J shed 4 bases, and the junction held 4 bases outside the gene matches. CDR3 sequence reads: CASSLRQGITEAFF. In DNA form, the CDR3 reads TGTGCCAGCAGCTTAAGACAGGGAATCACTGAAGCTTTCTTT.